This T cell receptor (beta chain) is drawn from a study of patients and donors after allogeneic stem cell transplantation. TCRdb reprocessed the RT-PCR reads with MiXCR, giving one entry per CDR3 protein. The table records roughly 880,000 distinct CDR3 sequences, about a sixth of them present only once. The length of the CDR3 is 15 residues. Trimming took 7 bases from V and 4 from J, leaving 16 bases between them. From germline, CDR1 is MDHEN and CDR2 SYDVKM. In this sample, this clonotype turned up a few times. The receptor was derived from a human donor who was either an allogeneic HSCT recipient or a stem cell or donor lymphocyte infusion donor (not recorded which). It is not recorded whose cells these are; they may come from a transplant donor. The chain recombines TRBV28 with TRBJ1-4; a weak D match, TRBD1 (6 bases). The sequenced material came from blood, either unsorted or a sorted T cell fraction (not recorded which). CDR3 loop: CASTLGGHGNEKLFF. The CDR3 DNA is TGTGCCAGCACCCTAGGGGGGCACGGTAATGAAAAACTGTTTTTT.